This TCR beta chain was captured in a study of blood T cells in healthy people across ages. Every sample yielded at least 6.5 million isolated PBMCs. Germline CDR1 reads LGHDT; CDR2 reads YNNKEL (reference sequence). Trimming stripped 2 bases from V and 7 bases from J, with 9 bases between. This CDR3 region has 13 residues. A sample-barcoded 5' primer and a J-beta primer mix were used in a second PCR of roughly 7 to 11 cycles. TCRdb independently ran MiXCR on the 5' RACE reads; one entry per CDR3 protein. In the table there are roughly 700,000 distinct CDR3 sequences, over 45% of which are singletons.

The source material was blood. The rearrangement uses TRBV3-1 and TRBJ2-4; no reliable D call. The sequence came from a woman aged 55-70 years in good health. CDR3 in DNA: TGTGCCAGCAGCCAACCCGGACGCAACATTCAGTACTTC. As protein: CASSQPGRNIQYF.